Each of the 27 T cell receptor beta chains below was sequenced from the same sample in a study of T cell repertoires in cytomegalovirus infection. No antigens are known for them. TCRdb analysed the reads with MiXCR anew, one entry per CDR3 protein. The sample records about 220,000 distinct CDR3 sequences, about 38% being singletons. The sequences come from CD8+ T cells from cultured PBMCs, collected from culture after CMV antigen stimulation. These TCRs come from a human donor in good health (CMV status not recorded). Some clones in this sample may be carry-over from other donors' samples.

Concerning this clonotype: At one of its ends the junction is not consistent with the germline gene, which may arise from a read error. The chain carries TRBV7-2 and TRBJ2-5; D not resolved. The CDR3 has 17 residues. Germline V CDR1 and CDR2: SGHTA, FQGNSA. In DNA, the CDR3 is TGTGCCAGAAGCTTAAGATCAAACCGCCCAGTCAAAGAGACCCCGTACTTC. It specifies CARSLRSNRPVKETPYF.

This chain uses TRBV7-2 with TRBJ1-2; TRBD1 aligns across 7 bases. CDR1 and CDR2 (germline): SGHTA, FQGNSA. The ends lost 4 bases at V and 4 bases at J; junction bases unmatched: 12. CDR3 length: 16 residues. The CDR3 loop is CASSSQLDRSIYGYTF. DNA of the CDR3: TGTGCCAGCAGCTCGCAATTGGACAGGTCCATCTATGGCTACACCTTC.

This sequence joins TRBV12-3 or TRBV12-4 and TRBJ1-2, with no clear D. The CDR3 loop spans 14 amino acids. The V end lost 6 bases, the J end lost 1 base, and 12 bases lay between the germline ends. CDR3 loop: CASSLRPFNYGYTF. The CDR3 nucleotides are TGTGCCAGCAGCCTCAGACCTTTTAACTATGGCTACACCTTC.

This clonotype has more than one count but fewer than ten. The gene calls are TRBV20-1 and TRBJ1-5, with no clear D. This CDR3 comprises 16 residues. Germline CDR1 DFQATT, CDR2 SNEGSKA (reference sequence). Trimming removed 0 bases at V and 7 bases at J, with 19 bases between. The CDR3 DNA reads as TGCAGTGCTAGAGAACTTAGGTTGAACTTTGGGCAGCCCCAGCATTTT. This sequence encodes CSARELRLNFGQPQHF.

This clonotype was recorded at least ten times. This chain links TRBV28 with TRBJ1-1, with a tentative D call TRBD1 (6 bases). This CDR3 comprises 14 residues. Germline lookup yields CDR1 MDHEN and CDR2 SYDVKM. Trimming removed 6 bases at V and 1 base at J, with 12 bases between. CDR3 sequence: CASRSTGWNTEAFF. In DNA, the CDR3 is TGTGCCAGCAGATCGACAGGTTGGAACACTGAAGCTTTCTTT.

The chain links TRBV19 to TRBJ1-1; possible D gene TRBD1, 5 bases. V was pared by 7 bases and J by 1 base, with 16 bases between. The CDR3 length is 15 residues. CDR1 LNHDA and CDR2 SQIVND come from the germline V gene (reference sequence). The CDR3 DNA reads TGTGCCAGTATTGAAGCTAGGGGTTGGAACACTGAAGCTTTCTTT. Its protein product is CASIEARGWNTEAFF.

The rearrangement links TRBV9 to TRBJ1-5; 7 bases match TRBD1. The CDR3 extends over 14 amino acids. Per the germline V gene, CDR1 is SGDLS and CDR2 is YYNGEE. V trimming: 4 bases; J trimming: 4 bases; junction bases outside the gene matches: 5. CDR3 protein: CASSRTTGNQPQHF. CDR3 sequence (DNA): TGTGCCAGCAGCAGGACGACAGGGAATCAGCCCCAGCATTTT.

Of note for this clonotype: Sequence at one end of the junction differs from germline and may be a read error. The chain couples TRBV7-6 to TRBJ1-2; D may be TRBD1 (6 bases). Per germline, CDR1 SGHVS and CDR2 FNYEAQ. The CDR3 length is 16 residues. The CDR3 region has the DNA TGTGCCAGCAGCTCAGGGGACGGACTAACTAACCATGGCTACACCTTC. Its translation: CASSSGDGLTNHGYTF.

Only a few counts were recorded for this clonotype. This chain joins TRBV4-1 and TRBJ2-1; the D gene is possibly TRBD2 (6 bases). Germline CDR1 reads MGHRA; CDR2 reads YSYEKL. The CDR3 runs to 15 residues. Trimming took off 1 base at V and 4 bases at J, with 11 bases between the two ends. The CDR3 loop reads CASSQGGDVYNEQFF. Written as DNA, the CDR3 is TGCGCCAGCAGCCAAGGCGGGGACGTATACAATGAGCAGTTCTTC.

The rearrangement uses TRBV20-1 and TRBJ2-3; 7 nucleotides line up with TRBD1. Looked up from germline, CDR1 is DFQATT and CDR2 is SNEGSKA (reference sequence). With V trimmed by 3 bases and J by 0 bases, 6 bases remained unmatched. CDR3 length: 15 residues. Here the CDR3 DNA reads TGCAGTGCTAGGGACAGGCGACCTAGCACAGATACGCAGTATTTT. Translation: CSARDRRPSTDTQYF.

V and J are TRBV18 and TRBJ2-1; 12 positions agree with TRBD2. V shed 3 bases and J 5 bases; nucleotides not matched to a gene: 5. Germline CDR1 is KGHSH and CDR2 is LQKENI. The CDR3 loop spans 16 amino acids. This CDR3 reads CASSPEGLAGNNEQFF. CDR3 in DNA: TGTGCCAGCTCACCGGAGGGACTAGCGGGCAACAATGAGCAGTTCTTC.

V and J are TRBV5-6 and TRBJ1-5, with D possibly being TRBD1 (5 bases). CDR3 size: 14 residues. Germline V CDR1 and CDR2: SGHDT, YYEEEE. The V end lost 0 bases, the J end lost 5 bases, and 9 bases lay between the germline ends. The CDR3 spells CASSLGSGDQPQHF. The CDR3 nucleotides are TGTGCCAGCAGCTTGGGGTCGGGGGATCAGCCCCAGCATTTT. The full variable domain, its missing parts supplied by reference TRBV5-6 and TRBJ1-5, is DAGVTQSPTHLIKTRGQQVTLRCSPKSGHDTVSWYQQALGQGPQFIFQYYEEEERQRGNFPDRFSGHQFPNYSSELNVNALLLGDSALYLCASSLGSGDQPQHFGDGTRLSIL.

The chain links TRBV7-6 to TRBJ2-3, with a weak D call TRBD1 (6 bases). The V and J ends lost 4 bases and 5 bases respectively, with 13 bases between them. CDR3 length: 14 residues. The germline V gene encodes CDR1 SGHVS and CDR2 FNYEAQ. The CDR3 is CASSSQTGRDTQYF. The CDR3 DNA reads TGTGCCAGCAGCTCCCAAACAGGGAGAGATACGCAGTATTTT.

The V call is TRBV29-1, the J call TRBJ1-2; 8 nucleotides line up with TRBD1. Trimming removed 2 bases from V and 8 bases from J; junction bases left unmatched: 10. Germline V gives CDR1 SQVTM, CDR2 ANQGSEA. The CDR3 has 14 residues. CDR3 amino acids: CSVEPVQGAIGYTF. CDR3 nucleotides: TGCAGCGTTGAACCCGTGCAGGGGGCGATCGGCTACACCTTC.

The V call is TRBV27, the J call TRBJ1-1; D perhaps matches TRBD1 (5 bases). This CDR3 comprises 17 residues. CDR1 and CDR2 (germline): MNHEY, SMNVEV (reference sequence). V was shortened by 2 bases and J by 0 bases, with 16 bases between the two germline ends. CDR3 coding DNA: TGTGCCAGCAGTTTAAGGTGGGCAGGGAGGATGAACACTGAAGCTTTCTTT. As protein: CASSLRWAGRMNTEAFF.

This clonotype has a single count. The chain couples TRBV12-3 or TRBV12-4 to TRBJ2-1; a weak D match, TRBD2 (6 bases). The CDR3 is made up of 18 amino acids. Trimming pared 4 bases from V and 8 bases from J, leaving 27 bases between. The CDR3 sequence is CASSSAGRYGGVGDEQFF. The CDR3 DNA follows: TGTGCCAGCAGTTCCGCGGGGAGGTATGGAGGCGTTGGGGATGAGCAGTTCTTC.

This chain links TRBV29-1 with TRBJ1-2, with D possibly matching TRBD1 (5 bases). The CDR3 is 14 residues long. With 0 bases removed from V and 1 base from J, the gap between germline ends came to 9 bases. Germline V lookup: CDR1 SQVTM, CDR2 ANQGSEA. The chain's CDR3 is CSVEDSGDNYGYTF. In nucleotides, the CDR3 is TGCAGCGTTGAAGATTCGGGGGATAACTATGGCTACACCTTC.

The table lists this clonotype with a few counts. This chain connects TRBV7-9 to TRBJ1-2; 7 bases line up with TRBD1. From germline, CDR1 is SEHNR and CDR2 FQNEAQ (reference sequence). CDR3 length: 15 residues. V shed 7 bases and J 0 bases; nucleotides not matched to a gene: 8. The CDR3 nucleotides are TGTGCCAGCACCGGAGGACAGGAAGCTAACTATGGCTACACCTTC. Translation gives CASTGGQEANYGYTF.

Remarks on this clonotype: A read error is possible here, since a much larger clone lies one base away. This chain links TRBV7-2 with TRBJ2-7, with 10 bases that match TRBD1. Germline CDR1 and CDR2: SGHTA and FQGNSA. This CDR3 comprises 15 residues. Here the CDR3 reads CASSLGTGGTYEKYF. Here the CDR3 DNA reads TGTGCCAGCAGCTTAGGGACAGGGGGAACCTACGAGAAGTACTTC.

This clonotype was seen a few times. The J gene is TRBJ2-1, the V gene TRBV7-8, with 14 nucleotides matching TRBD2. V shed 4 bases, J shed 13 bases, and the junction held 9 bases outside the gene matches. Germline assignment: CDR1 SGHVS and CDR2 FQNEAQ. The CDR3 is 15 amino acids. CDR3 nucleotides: TGTGCCAGCAGCTCTGGGACTAGCGGGAGCGGACGTCAGTTCTTC. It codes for CASSSGTSGSGRQFF.

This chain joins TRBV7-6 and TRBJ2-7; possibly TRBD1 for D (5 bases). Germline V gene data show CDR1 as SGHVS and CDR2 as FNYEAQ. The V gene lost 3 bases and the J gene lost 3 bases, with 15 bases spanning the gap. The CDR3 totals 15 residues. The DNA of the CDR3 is TGTGCCAGCAGCTTCTCAGGGCGGACCAACTACGAGCAGTACTTC. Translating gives CASSFSGRTNYEQYF.

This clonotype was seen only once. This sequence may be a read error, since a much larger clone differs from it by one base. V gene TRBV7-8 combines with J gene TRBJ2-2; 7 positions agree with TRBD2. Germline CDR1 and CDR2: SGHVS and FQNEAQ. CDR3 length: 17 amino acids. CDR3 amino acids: CASSRGYWREKVGELIF. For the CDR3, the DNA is TGTGCCAGCAGCCGGGGTTACTGGCGGGAGAAGGTCGGGGAGCTGATTTTT.

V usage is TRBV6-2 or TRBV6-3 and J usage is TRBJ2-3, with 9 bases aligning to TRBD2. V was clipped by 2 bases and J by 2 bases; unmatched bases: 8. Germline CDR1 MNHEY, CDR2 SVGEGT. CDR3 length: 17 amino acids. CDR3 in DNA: TGTGCCAGCAGTTACGATGGCCTAGCGGGACCCACAGATACGCAGTATTTT. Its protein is CASSYDGLAGPTDTQYF.

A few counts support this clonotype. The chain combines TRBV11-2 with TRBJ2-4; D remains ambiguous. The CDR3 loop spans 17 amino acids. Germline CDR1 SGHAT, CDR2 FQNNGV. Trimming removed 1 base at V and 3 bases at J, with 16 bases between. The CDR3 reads CASSLASVGVGKNIQYF. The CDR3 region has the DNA TGTGCCAGCAGCTTAGCCTCAGTTGGGGTTGGCAAAAACATTCAGTACTTC. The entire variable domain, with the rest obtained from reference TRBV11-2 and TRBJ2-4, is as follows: EAGVAQSPRYKIIEKRQSVAFWCNPISGHATLYWYQQILGQGPKLLIQFQNNGVVDDSQLPKDRFSAERLKGVDSTLKIQPAKLEDSAVYLCASSLASVGVGKNIQYFGAGTRLSVL.

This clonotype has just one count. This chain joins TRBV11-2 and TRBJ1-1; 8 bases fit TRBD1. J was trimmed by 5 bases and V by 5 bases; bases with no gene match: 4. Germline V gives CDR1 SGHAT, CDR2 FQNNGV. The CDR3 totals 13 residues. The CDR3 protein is CASSLQGATEAFF. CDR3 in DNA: TGTGCCAGCAGCCTTCAGGGGGCTACTGAAGCTTTCTTT.

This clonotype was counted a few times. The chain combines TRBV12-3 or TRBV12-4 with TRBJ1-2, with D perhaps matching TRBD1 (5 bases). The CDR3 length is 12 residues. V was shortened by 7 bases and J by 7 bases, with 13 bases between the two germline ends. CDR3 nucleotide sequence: TGTGCCAGCACCCCAGGGCTTCCTGGCTACACCTTC. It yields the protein CASTPGLPGYTF.

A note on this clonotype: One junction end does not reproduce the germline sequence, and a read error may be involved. CDR3 DNA sequence: TGTGCAAGCAGCTTCCGGCAGGATTCCTACGAGCAGTACTTC. Encoded protein: CASSFRQDSYEQYF. The rearrangement joins TRBV11-3 to TRBJ2-7, with D unresolved. The CDR3 is 14 residues long. Per the germline V gene, CDR1 is SGHNT and CDR2 is YENEEA. The variable domain in full, completed from reference TRBV11-3 and TRBJ2-7, reads EAGVVQSPRYKIIEKKQPVAFWCNPISGHNTLYWYLQNLGQGPELLIRYENEEAVDDSQLPKDRFSAERLKGVDSTLKIQPAELGDSAVYLCASSFRQDSYEQYFGPGTRLTVT.